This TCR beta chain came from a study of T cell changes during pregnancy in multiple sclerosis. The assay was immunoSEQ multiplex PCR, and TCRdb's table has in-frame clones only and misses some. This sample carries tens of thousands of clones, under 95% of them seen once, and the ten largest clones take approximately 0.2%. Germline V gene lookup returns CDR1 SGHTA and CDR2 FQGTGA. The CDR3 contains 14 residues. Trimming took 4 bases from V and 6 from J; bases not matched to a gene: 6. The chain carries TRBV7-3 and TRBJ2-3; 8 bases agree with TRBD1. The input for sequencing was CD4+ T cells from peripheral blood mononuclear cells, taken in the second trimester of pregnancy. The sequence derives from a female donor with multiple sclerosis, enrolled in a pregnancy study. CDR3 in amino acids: CASSSGQVIDTQYF. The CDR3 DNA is TGTGCCAGCAGCTCGGGACAGGTTATCGATACGCAGTATTTT.